This T cell receptor (beta chain) comes out of a study of blood T cells in healthy people across ages. Alongside a J-beta primer mix, a sample-barcoded 5' primer served in a second PCR lasting about 7 to 12 cycles. TCRdb called the 5' RACE reads again in MiXCR, with one record for every CDR3 protein. The sample includes more than 700,000 distinct CDR3 sequences, 50% to 65% seen only once; the top ten take about 42%. The extraction recovered at least 5.5 micrograms of total RNA per sample. The sequence was collected from a man older than 75 in good health. Sequenced input: blood.

Here the CDR3 DNA reads TGTGCCAGCAGCTTAGTGCTAGCGGGAGCCCACCCCTACGAGCAGTACTTC. This sequence encodes CASSLVLAGAHPYEQYF. V is TRBV11-2 and J is TRBJ2-4; TRBD2 aligns across 10 bases. The end of the DNA fits TRBJ2-7 better, so the J call may be wrong. The CDR3 runs 17 residues. CDR1 SGHAT and CDR2 FQNNGV come from the germline V gene.